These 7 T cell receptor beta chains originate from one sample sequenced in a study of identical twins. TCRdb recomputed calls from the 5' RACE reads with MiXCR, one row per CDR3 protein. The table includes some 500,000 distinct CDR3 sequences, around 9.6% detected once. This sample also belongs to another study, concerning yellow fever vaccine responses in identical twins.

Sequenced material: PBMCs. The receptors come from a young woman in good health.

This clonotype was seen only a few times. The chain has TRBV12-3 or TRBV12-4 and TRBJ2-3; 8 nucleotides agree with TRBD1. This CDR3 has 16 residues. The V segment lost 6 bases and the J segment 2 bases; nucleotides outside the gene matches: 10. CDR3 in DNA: TGTGCCAGCAGACCTACAGGGGGAATCATCACAGATACGCAGTATTTT. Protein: CASRPTGGIITDTQYF.

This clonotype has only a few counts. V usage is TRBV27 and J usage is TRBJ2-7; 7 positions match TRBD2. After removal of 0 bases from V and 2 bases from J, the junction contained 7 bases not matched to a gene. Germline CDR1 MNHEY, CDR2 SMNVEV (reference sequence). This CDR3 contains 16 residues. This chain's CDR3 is CASSLSALAVPYEQYF. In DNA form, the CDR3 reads TGTGCCAGCAGTTTATCGGCCCTAGCGGTACCCTACGAGCAGTACTTC.

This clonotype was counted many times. The CDR3 nucleotides are TGTGCCAGCAGTCCGGGACTAGCGGGAGGACCTACGCAGTATTTT. Its translation is CASSPGLAGGPTQYF. The V call is TRBV12-3 or TRBV12-4, the J call TRBJ2-3, with 15 nucleotides matching TRBD2. V dropped 5 bases and J dropped 8; count of bases not matched to a gene: 5. The CDR3 has 15 residues.

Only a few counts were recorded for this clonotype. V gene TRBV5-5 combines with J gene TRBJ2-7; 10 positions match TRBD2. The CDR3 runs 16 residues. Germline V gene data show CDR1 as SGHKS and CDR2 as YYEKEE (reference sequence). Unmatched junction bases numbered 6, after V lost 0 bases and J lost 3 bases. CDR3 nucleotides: TGTGCCAGCAGCTTGGCTCTAGCGGGAGTCTTCTACGAGCAGTACTTC. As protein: CASSLALAGVFYEQYF.

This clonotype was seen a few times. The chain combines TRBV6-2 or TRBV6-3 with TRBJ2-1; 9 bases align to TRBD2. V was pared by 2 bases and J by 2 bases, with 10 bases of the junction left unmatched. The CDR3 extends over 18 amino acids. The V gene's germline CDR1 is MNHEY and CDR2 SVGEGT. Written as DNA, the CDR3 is TGTGCCAGCAGTTACGATCCGGGCGGGAGGGGGACCTACAATGAGCAGTTCTTC. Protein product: CASSYDPGGRGTYNEQFF.

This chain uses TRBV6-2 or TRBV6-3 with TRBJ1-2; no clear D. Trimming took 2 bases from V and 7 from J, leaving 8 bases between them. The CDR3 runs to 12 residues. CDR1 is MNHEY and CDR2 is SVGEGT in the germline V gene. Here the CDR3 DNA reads TGTGCCAGCAGTTACCGGGAAAGTGGCTACACCTTC. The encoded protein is CASSYRESGYTF.

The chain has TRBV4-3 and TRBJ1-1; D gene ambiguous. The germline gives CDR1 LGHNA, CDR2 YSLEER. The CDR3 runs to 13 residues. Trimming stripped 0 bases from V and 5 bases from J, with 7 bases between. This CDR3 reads CASSQDPTTEAFF. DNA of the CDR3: TGCGCCAGCAGCCAAGACCCCACGACTGAAGCTTTCTTT.